The clone carrying this T cell receptor (beta chain) appeared a few times. The target antigen is unknown. The data were taken from a study of post-analysis software for immune sequencing data. Study-wide context: Several disease courses (relapsing-remitting, secondary progressive and progressive-relapsing) of multiple sclerosis were included. General study results and limits: Samples made in the same batch grouped tightly together by F measure. Patients with multiple sclerosis recorded significantly lower normalized Chao1 diversity than controls, the study found. Relative to controls, patients had about 5 TRBV segments at higher frequency, with TRBV5-6, TRBV5-1 and TRBV20-1 among these.

J lost 3 bases, V lost 4 bases, and 5 bases had no gene match. The CDR3 consists of 14 residues. Germline values: CDR1 MNHEY, CDR2 SVGAGI. Researchers reported that TCR beta cDNA libraries carried unique molecular identifiers. Starting from roughly 1.1 to 9.2 million T cells, the study yielded roughly 0.5 million cDNA molecules. TCRdb re-called the PCR reads through MiXCR, storing one row per CDR3 protein. The sample consists of around 700,000 distinct CDR3 sequences, 59% of them appearing once. The rearrangement links TRBV6-5 to TRBJ2-5, with 7 bases that match TRBD1. Specimen: blood. The TCR originated in a girl aged 2 to 9 with multiple sclerosis. CDR3 protein: CASSLRQGKETQYF. For the CDR3, the DNA is TGTGCCAGCAGTTTGCGACAGGGTAAAGAGACCCAGTACTTC.